Below, 15 T cell receptor beta chains from the same sample are listed, as sequenced in a study of blood T cell repertoires in COVID-19. Sequencing used immunoSEQ multiplex PCR; TCRdb keeps in-frame clones, though not all of them. Of 210,000 or so clones listed, nearly 90% are singletons. Sequencing was carried out using peripheral blood. The receptors stem from a young woman who had recovered from COVID-19.

The chain employs TRBV30 and TRBJ2-2; D possibly corresponds to TRBD1 (6 bases). Germline lookup yields CDR1 GTSNPN and CDR2 SVGIG (reference sequence). The ends were cut back, 3 bases at V and 2 bases at J, with 13 bases in the middle. The CDR3 loop spans 15 amino acids. The CDR3 coding sequence is TGTGCCTGGAGCCCCCGGGACACCAACACCGGGGAGCTGTTTTTT. Its translation: CAWSPRDTNTGELFF.

The chain links TRBV13 to TRBJ2-1; D is perhaps TRBD1 (5 bases). V was trimmed by 3 bases and J by 6 bases, leaving 12 bases between them. This CDR3 has 14 amino acids. Germline CDR1 reads PRHDT; CDR2 reads FYEKMQ (reference sequence). CDR3 in amino acids: CASSFRTPFNEQFF. The CDR3 DNA reads TGTGCCAGCAGCTTCCGGACACCCTTCAATGAGCAGTTCTTC. Complete variable domain (other parts from reference TRBV13 and TRBJ2-1): AAGVIQSPRHLIKEKRETATLKCYPIPRHDTVYWYQQGPGQDPQFLISFYEKMQSDKGSIPDRFSAQQFSDYHSELNMSSLELGDSALYFCASSFRTPFNEQFFGPGTRLTVL.

This clone was picked up many times. The CDR3 nucleotides are TGCGCCAGCAGCCAAGATCACAGCTCGTCCTACAATGAGCAGTTCTTC. Residues: CASSQDHSSSYNEQFF. The V call is TRBV4-3, the J call TRBJ2-1; D call uncertain. This CDR3 comprises 16 residues. V shed 0 bases and J shed 1 base, with 10 bases lying between them. The V gene's germline CDR1 is LGHNA and CDR2 YSLEER.

This sequence joins TRBV29-1 and TRBJ1-2, with D possibly being TRBD1 (5 bases). The CDR3 is 12 residues long. CDR1 SQVTM and CDR2 ANQGSEA come from the germline V gene. Trimming left V 6 bases short and J 8 bases short, with 16 bases between. CDR3 sequence reads: CSVVFGAVGYTF. The DNA for the CDR3 is TGCAGCGTCGTTTTTGGGGCGGTAGGCTACACCTTC.

The chain uses TRBV3-1 (or the pseudogene TRBV3-2) and TRBJ2-7; 11 bases match TRBD2. V was pared by 6 bases and J by 1 base, with 5 bases of the junction left unmatched. The CDR3 is 15 residues long. Per germline, CDR1 LGHDT and CDR2 YNNKEL (reference sequence). The CDR3 loop is CASRRGLAESYEQYF. The CDR3 nucleotides read TGTGCCAGCAGACGGGGACTAGCGGAATCCTACGAGCAGTACTTC.

The rearrangement uses TRBV9 and TRBJ1-5; 8 bases agree with TRBD1. Germline CDR1 and CDR2: SGDLS and YYNGEE. The J segment lost 2 bases and the V segment lost 4 bases, leaving 2 bases of the junction unmatched. The CDR3 totals 14 residues. The CDR3 nucleotides read TGTGCCAGCAGCCCGACAGGGGGCAATCAGCCCCAGCATTTT. Translation: CASSPTGGNQPQHF.

The genes are TRBV27 and TRBJ1-3, with a weak D call TRBD1 (6 bases). The length of the CDR3 is 14 residues. Germline V gives CDR1 MNHEY, CDR2 SMNVEV (reference sequence). V was pared by 6 bases and J by 4 bases, with 13 bases between. The CDR3 sequence: CASSLTGSGNTIYF. The CDR3, as DNA: TGTGCCAGCAGCCTTACAGGGAGCGGAAACACCATATATTTT.

The gene calls are TRBV12-3 or TRBV12-4 and TRBJ2-1; no clear D gene. V dropped 4 bases and J dropped 2 bases, with 6 bases sitting between them. This CDR3 region has 13 residues. CDR3 in amino acids: CASSSAAYNEQFF. Written as DNA, the CDR3 is TGTGCCAGCAGTTCTGCAGCCTACAATGAGCAGTTCTTC.

This chain connects TRBV18 to TRBJ1-2, with D tentatively TRBD1 (5 bases). Germline V gives CDR1 KGHSH, CDR2 LQKENI. Trimming removed 2 bases from V and 5 bases from J, with 15 bases in between. The CDR3 contains 15 residues. The CDR3: CASSPTGNRQYGYTF. CDR3 in DNA: TGTGCCAGCTCACCAACTGGTAACAGGCAGTATGGCTACACCTTC. Combining the CDR3 with reference TRBV18 and TRBJ1-2 gives the whole variable domain NAGVMQNPRHLVRRRGQEARLRCSPMKGHSHVYWYRQLPEEGLKFMVYLQKENIIDESGMPKERFSAEFPKEGPSILRIQQVVRGDSAAYFCASSPTGNRQYGYTFGSGTRLTVV.

V and J are TRBV7-6 and TRBJ1-2; 12 bases are shared with TRBD1. This CDR3 region has 16 residues. Germline V gene sequence: CDR1 SGHVS, CDR2 FNYEAQ. With V trimmed by 4 bases and J by 5 bases, 8 bases remained unmatched. In nucleotides, the CDR3 is TGTGCCAGCAGCTCTATACCGGGACAGGGGGCTTATGGCTACACCTTC. This encodes CASSSIPGQGAYGYTF.

The chain combines TRBV15 with TRBJ2-1, with TRBD1 matching 9 bases. Looked up from germline, CDR1 is LNHNV and CDR2 is YYDKDF (reference sequence). The ends lost 0 bases at V and 7 bases at J; junction bases unmatched: 19. CDR3 length: 20 residues. CDR3 sequence: CATSRDLRDRAVYARNEQFF. In DNA, the CDR3 is TGTGCCACCAGCAGAGATCTAAGGGACAGGGCAGTATACGCACGTAATGAGCAGTTCTTC.

The V gene is TRBV6-5, the J gene TRBJ1-2, with D perhaps matching TRBD1 (6 bases). CDR3 length equals 11 residues. Germline lookup yields CDR1 MNHEY and CDR2 SVGAGI. V was trimmed by 8 bases and J by 7 bases, leaving 11 bases between them. The CDR3 nucleotides are TGTGCCAGCTTTAAGGGGGTTGGCTACACCTTC. Translated, it gives CASFKGVGYTF.

V gene TRBV7-6 combines with J gene TRBJ2-7; 9 bases agree with TRBD2. The germline V gene has CDR1 SGHVS and CDR2 FNYEAQ. V was pared by 4 bases and J by 2 bases, with 9 bases of the junction left unmatched. The CDR3 extends over 16 amino acids. Here the CDR3 reads CASSSSSGSKAYEQYF. CDR3 bases: TGTGCCAGCAGCTCCAGTAGCGGGAGTAAAGCCTACGAGCAGTACTTC.

This sequence joins TRBV19 and TRBJ2-5; 7 bases agree with TRBD2. CDR3 length: 17 amino acids. The V segment lost 3 bases and the J segment 1 base; nucleotides outside the gene matches: 11. The germline CDR1 and CDR2 sequences are LNHDA and SQIVND (reference sequence). CDR3: CASSMGGIGVTQETQYF. The CDR3, as DNA: TGTGCCAGTAGTATGGGGGGGATCGGGGTCACCCAAGAGACCCAGTACTTC. Full variable domain (rest looked up from reference TRBV19 and TRBJ2-5): DGGITQSPKYLFRKEGQNVTLSCEQNLNHDAMYWYRQDPGQGLRLIYYSQIVNDFQKGDIAEGYSVSREKKESFPLTVTSAQKNPTAFYLCASSMGGIGVTQETQYFGPGTRLLVL.

This chain connects TRBV11-2 to TRBJ2-5; maybe TRBD1 (5 bases). Germline V gene lookup returns CDR1 SGHAT and CDR2 FQNNGV. Trimming removed 8 bases from V and 10 bases from J, with 17 bases in between. CDR3 length equals 12 residues. For the CDR3, the DNA is TGTGCCAGCGGCTGGTCGCGCCAGGGCCAGTACTTC. Protein sequence: CASGWSRQGQYF.